This paragraph reports one T cell receptor (beta chain). The antigen this receptor binds is unknown. Qualities for individual bases were not recorded, and no much larger clone is one base off. TCRbeta CDR3 regions were amplified from genomic DNA by means of the immunoSEQ Assay, a bias-controlled multiplex PCR. In the original analysis: Nucleated cell counts per sample were estimated from amplification of reference gene primers within the assay. To quantify the absolute abundance of each unique TCRbeta CDR3 rearrangement, sequence reads were collapsed and filtered. Productive Simpson clonality was computed per sample as the square root of Simpson's diversity index over productive rearrangements. TCRdb mirrors the immuneACCESS table, restricted to in-frame sequences. Some clones are absent from its copies; in checked studies, under half trace to an unresolved V gene, and the reason for the others is unknown. Clone size and V and J calls were adopted from that table, with D and trimming inferred from the DNA. In all, the sample holds 140,000 or so clones, and 85% to 90% of those were seen once. Roughly 35% of the sample is taken by the ten largest.

The germline V gene (reference sequence) yields PRHDT for CDR1 and FYEKMQ for CDR2. V loses 2 bases at its end and J loses 4 bases; junction bases beyond the gene matches: 9. The CDR3 starts with the cysteine, ends with the phenylalanine, and has 16 residues. CDR3 DNA is the only sequence kept; it has 48 bases, read in frame from the first base. A second Seattle source provided samples from volunteer blood donors who had recovered from COVID-19. Each collaborating institution followed its own protocols to collect whole blood in K2EDTA tubes. For TCRbeta analysis, collaborator samples were shipped as frozen whole blood, as isolated PBMCs, or as DNA extracted from either sample type. This sample is part of a study of blood T cell repertoires in COVID-19 (dated by TCRdb to 2019 to 2021). With regard to the full study: Samples from collaborators originated in the United States, Italy and Spain and spanned both the acute and convalescent phases of COVID-19. The prospective study material was composed of cDNA or gDNA derived from T cells, B-cell-depleted T cells, or PBMCs. The dataset comprised deeply sampled blood TCRbeta repertoires from subjects exposed to, actively infected with, or recovered from COVID-19. The repertoires were made available in a free public database intended to serve as a resource for research on the immune response to SARS-CoV-2. The samples were drawn from the first 160 participants of the ongoing ImmuneRACE study and from 1,200 or so subjects provided by 6 global collaborators. A de-identified subject ID, COVID-19 status, age in years and sex were almost always included in the sample metadata. Where HLA class I and class II types were available, the types were taken from metadata supplied by the sample provider, not from assay-based typing.

General findings and caveats noted by the study authors: The amount of clinical and demographic metadata varied by source and participant and was provided uncurated.

The rearrangement joined TRBV13 to TRBJ1-1, with 8 middle bases fitting TRBD1. The sample consisted of peripheral blood. This TCR was sampled from a man aged 50 to 59 who had recovered from COVID-19. Here the CDR3 is given as CASSLKDRVMGTEAFF. The nucleotides are TGTGCCAGCAGCTTAAAGGACAGGGTTATGGGCACTGAAGCTTTCTTT.